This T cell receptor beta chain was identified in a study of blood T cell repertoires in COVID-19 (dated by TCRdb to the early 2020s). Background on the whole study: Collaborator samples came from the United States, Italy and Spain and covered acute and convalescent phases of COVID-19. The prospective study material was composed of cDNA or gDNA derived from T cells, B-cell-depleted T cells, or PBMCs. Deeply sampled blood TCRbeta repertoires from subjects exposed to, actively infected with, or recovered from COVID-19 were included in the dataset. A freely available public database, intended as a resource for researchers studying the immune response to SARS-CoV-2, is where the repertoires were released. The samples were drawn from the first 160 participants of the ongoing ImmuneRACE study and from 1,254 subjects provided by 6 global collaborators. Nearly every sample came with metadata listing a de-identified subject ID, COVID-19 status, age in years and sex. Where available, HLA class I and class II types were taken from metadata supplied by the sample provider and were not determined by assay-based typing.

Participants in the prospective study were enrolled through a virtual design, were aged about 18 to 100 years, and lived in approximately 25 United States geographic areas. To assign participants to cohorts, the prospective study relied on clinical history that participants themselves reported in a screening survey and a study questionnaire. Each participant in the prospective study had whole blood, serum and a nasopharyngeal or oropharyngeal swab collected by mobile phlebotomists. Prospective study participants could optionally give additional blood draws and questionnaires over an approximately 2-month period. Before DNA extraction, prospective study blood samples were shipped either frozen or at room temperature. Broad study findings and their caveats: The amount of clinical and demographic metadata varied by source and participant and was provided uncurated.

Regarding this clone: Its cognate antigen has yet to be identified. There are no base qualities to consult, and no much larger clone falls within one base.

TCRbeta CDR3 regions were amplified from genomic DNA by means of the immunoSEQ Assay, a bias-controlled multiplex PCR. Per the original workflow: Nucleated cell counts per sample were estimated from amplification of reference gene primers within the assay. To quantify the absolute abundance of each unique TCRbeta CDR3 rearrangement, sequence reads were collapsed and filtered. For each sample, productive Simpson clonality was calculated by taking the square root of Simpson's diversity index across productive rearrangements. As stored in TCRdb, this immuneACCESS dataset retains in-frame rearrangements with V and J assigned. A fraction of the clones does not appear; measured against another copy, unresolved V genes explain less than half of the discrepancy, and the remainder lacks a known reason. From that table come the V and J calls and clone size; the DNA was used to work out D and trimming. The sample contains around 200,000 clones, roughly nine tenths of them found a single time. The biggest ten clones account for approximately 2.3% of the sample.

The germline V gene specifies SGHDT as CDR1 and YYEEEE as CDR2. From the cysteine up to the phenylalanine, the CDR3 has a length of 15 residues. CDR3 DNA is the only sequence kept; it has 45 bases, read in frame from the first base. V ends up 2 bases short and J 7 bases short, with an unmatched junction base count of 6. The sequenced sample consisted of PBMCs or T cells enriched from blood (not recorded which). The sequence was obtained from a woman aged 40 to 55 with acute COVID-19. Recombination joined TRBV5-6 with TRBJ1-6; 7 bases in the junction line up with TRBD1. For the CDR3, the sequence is CASSLTGVDNSPLHF. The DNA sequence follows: TGTGCCAGCAGCTTAACAGGGGTTGACAATTCACCCCTCCACTTT.